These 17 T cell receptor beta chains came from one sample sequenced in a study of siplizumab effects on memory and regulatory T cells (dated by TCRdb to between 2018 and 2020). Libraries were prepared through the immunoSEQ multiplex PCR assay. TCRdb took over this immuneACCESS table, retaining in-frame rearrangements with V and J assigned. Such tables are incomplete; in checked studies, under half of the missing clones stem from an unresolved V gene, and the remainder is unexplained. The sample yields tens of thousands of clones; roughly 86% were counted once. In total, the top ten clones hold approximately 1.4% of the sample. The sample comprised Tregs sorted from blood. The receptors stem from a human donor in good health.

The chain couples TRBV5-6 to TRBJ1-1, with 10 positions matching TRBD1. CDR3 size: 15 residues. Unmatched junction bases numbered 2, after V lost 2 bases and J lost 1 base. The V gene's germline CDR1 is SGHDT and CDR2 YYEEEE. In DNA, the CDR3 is TGTGCCAGCAGCTTCGGGACAGGGGCGAACACTGAAGCTTTCTTT. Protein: CASSFGTGANTEAFF.

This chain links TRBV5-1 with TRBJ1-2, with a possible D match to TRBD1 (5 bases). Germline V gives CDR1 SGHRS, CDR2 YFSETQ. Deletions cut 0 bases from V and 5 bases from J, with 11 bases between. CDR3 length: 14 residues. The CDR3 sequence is CASSLGVGTYGYTF. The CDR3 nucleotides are TGCGCCAGCAGCTTGGGGGTGGGGACTTATGGCTACACCTTC.

CDR3 DNA sequence: TGTGCCAGTAGTATAGGTTGGCAGGGGAACACTGAAGCTTTCTTT. This encodes CASSIGWQGNTEAFF. The V gene is TRBV19, the J gene TRBJ1-1, with D possibly TRBD1 on 5 matching bases. Germline lookup yields CDR1 LNHDA and CDR2 SQIVND (reference sequence). The CDR3 sequence is 15 residues long. The V end was cut by 1 base, the J end by 1 base, with 10 bases between.

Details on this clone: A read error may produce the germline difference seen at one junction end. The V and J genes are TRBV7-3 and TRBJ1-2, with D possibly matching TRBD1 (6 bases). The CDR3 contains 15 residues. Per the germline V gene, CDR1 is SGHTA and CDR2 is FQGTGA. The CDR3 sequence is CASSQDRNPSYSYTF. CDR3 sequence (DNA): TGTGCCAGCAGCCAGGACAGAAACCCCTCCTATAGCTACACCTTC.

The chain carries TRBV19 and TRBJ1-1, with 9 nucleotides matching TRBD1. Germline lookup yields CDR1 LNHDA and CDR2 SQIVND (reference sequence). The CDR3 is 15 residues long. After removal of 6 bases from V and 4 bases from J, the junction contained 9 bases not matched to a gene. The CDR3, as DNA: TGTGCCAGTAGCCCCGGGACAGGGTGGGGCACTGAAGCTTTCTTT. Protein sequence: CASSPGTGWGTEAFF.

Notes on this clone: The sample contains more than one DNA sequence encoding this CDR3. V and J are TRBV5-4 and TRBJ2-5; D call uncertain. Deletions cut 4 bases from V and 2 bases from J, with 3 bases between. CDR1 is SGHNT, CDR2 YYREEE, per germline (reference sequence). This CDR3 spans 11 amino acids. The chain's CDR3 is CASSVQETQYF. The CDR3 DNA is TGTGCCAGCAGCGTACAAGAGACCCAGTACTTC.

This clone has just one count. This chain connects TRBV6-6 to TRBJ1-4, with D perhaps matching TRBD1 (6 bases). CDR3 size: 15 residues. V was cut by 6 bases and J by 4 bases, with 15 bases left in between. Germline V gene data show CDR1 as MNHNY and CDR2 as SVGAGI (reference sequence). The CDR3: CASSATGNHNEKLFF. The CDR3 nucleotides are TGTGCCAGCAGCGCAACAGGGAACCATAATGAAAAACTGTTTTTT.

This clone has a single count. Here the CDR3 reads CASTRGGPGSPYEQYF. The CDR3 region has the DNA TGTGCCAGCACCAGGGGCGGGCCAGGGAGTCCCTACGAGCAGTACTTC. The genes are TRBV6-6 and TRBJ2-7, with D perhaps TRBD1 (6 bases). Trimming took off 7 bases at V and 2 bases at J, with 21 bases between the two ends. This CDR3 region has 16 residues. Germline V lookup: CDR1 MNHNY, CDR2 SVGAGI (reference sequence).

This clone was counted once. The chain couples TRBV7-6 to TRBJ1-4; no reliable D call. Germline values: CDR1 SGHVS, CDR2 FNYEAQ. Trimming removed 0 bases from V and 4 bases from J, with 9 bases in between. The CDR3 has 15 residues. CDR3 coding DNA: TGTGCCAGCAGCTTAGCGTACGGAATTAATGAAAAACTGTTTTTT. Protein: CASSLAYGINEKLFF.

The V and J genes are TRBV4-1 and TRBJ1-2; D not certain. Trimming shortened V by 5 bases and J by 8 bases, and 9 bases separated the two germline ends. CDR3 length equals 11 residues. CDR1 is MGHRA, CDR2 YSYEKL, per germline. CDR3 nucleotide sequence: TGCGCCAGCAGCACCCTTGGCGGCTACACCTTC. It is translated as CASSTLGGYTF.

For the CDR3, the DNA is TGTGCCAGTAGTAGACTCAGCAACACTGAAGCTTTCTTT. Amino acids: CASSRLSNTEAFF. The chain couples TRBV19 to TRBJ1-1; D is unclear. Germline V gene data show CDR1 as LNHDA and CDR2 as SQIVND (reference sequence). Trimming cost V 4 bases and J 2 bases, with 8 bases left between them. The CDR3 sequence is 13 residues long.

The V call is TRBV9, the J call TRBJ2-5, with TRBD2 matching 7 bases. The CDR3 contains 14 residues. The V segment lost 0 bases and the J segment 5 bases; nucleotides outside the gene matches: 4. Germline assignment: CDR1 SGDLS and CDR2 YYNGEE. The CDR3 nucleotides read TGTGCCAGCAGCGTAGAAGCGGGGCGGGAGACCCAGTACTTC. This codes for CASSVEAGRETQYF.

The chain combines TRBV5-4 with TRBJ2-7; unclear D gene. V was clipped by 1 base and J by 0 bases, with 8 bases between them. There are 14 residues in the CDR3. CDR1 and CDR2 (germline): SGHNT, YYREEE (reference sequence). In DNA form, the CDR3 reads TGTGCCAGCAGCTTGTGGGGAAGCTCCTACGAGCAGTACTTC. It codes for CASSLWGSSYEQYF.

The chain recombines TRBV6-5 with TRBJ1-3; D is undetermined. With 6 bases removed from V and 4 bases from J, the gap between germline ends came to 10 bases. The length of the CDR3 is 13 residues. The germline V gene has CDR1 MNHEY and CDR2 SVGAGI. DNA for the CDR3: TGTGCCAGCAGCTCAATCGAGGGAAACACCATATATTTT. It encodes CASSSIEGNTIYF.

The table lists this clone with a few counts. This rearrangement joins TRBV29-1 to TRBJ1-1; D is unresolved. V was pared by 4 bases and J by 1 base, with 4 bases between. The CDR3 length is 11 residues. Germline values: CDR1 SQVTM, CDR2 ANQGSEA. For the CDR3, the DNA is TGCAGCGTTGCTACGAACACTGAAGCTTTCTTT. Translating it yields CSVATNTEAFF.

CDR3 in amino acids: CASSIATGGYEQYF. The CDR3, as DNA: TGTGCCAGTAGTATCGCCACAGGGGGCTACGAGCAGTACTTC. This rearrangement joins TRBV19 to TRBJ2-7; 8 nucleotides align to TRBD1. V was clipped by 3 bases and J by 3 bases; unmatched bases: 4. Per germline, CDR1 LNHDA and CDR2 SQIVND (reference sequence). This CDR3 region has 14 residues.

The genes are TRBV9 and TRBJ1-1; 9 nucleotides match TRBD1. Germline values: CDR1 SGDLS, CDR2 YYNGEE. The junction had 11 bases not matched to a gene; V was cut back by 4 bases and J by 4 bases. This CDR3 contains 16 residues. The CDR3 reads CASSPRTGELSTEAFF. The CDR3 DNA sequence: TGTGCCAGCAGCCCACGGACAGGGGAGTTGAGCACTGAAGCTTTCTTT.